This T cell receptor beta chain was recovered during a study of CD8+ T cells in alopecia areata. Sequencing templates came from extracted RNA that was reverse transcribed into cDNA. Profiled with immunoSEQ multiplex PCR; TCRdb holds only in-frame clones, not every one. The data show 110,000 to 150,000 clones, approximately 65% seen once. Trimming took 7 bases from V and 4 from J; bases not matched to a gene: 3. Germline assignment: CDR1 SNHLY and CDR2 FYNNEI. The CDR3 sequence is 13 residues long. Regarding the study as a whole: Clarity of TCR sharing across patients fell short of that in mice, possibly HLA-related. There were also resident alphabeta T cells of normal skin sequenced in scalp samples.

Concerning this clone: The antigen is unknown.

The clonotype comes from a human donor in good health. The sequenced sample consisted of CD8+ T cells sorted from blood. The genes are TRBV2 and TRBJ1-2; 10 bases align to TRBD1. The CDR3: CASTRQGAYGYTF. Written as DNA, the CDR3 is TGTGCCAGCACCAGACAGGGGGCCTATGGCTACACCTTC. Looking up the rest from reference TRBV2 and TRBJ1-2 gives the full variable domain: EPEVTQTPSHQVTQMGQEVILRCVPISNHLYFYWYRQILGQKVEFLVSFYNNEISEKSEIFDDQFSVERPDGSNFTLKIRSTKLEDSAMYFCASTRQGAYGYTFGSGTRLTVV.